A single T cell receptor (beta chain) is shown here with its context. As yet, its antigen is unknown. This sample is part of a study of quantifying T cell responses using KT2 cells. As for the study in general: RNA was reverse transcribed with TCR alpha and beta constant-region primers. Study outcomes and limitations: Even the lowest spike-in, about one KT2 cell per 100,000 PBMC, yielded detectable KT2 sequences.

A single-stranded UMI oligo with SP2 sequence was ligated to cDNA 3' ends. An equimolar mix of RC1.1 and RC1.2 primed the beta chain across TRBC1 and TRBC2. From the second PCR onward, TCR alpha and beta chains were processed separately. TCRdb itself ran the UMI-ligation and nested PCR reads through MiXCR, one entry per CDR3 protein. The repertoire includes around 56,000 distinct CDR3 sequences, around an eighth of them detected once, and about 9.4% sits in the top ten. CDR1 and CDR2 from the germline V gene are DFQATT and SNEGSKA (reference sequence). V gave up 2 bases and J gave up 2 bases, with 8 bases separating them. The CDR3 consists of 13 residues. Unfractionated PBMC were spiked with known numbers of KT2 clone cells.

The rearrangement links TRBV20-1 to TRBJ2-3, with D tentatively TRBD2 (5 bases). The receptor's source is a human donor. The sequencing input was PBMCs spiked with cells of the T cell clone KT2. The CDR3 DNA follows: TGCAGTGCTAGACTGAGGGTCACAGATACGCAGTATTTT. Translating it yields CSARLRVTDTQYF.